This is a list of T cell receptor beta chains from one sample in a study of blood T cells in healthy people across ages. MiXCR was run by TCRdb on the 5' RACE reads, yielding one entry per CDR3 protein. The sample gives over a million distinct CDR3 sequences, under 30% of which show up once; approximately 0.79% is in the top ten. This sample also appeared in a second study, on T cells of mothers and their children.

The sequenced material came from blood. Every receptor here comes from a girl aged 2-10 years in good health. Both conserved end residues are part of each CDR3. The order of the fields is J gene, D gene, V gene, CDR3 length, clone size, CDR3 DNA, CDR3 protein. A D gene is named only where the DNA matches it firmly. Part of the rows lack a size; the others show once, few, many or a class for expanded clones.

J: TRBJ1-2
D: -
V: TRBV28
length: 14
size: -
DNA: TGTGCCAGCAGTTCCCCAGGGATTCCCTATGGCTACACCTTC
CDR3: CASSSPGIPYGYTF

J: TRBJ2-2
D: TRBD2
V: TRBV2
length: 19
size: -
DNA: TGTGCCAGCAGTGGTTTGATAGCGGGAGGGCCCTCGGGCACCGGGGAGCTGTTTTTT
CDR3: CASSGLIAGGPSGTGELFF

J: TRBJ2-5
D: TRBD2
V: TRBV24-1
length: 17
size: -
DNA: TGTGCCACCAGTGATTTCCAAAAGGGACTAGCGGGAGAGACCCAGTACTTC
CDR3: CATSDFQKGLAGETQYF

J: TRBJ1-5
D: -
V: TRBV20-1
length: 13
size: few
DNA: TGCAGTGCTAGGGGCCAGATCAATCAGCCCCAGCATTTT
CDR3: CSARGQINQPQHF

J: TRBJ1-2
D: -
V: TRBV5-1
length: 15
size: -
DNA: TGCGCCAGCAGGGAGGGGCCCGAGGCTAACTATGGCTACACCTTC
CDR3: CASREGPEANYGYTF

J: TRBJ2-4
D: TRBD2
V: TRBV2
length: 12
size: -
DNA: TGTGCCAGCAGTGGGGGAGGGGACATTCAGTACTTC
CDR3: CASSGGGDIQYF

J: TRBJ2-5
D: -
V: TRBV2
length: 13
size: few
DNA: TGTGCCAGCATGGGGAGTTATGAAGAGACCCAGTACTTC
CDR3: CASMGSYEETQYF

J: TRBJ2-5
D: -
V: TRBV3-1
length: 16
size: -
DNA: TGTGCCAGCAGCCAAGTTCCCCAAGGCTTGCAAGAGACCCAGTACTTC
CDR3: CASSQVPQGLQETQYF

J: TRBJ1-4
D: TRBD1
V: TRBV15
length: 15
size: few
DNA: TGTGTCACCAGCAGTTCTAGGCAGGGGGATACTAAACTGTTTTTT
CDR3: CVTSSSRQGDTKLFF

J: TRBJ2-7
D: -
V: TRBV6-1
length: 15
size: -
DNA: TGTGCCAGCAGTCCACCCGGGACATATCGCTACGAGCAGTACTTC
CDR3: CASSPPGTYRYEQYF

J: TRBJ1-2
D: -
V: TRBV29-1
length: 16
size: -
DNA: TGCAGCGTTTGGGTACTTCGGACCTCTTCTAACTATGGCTACACCTTC
CDR3: CSVWVLRTSSNYGYTF

J: TRBJ2-7
D: -
V: TRBV13
length: 14
size: few
DNA: TGTGCCAGCAGCCCGCCGGACACTTCCTACGAGCAGTACTTC
CDR3: CASSPPDTSYEQYF

J: TRBJ2-3
D: TRBD2
V: TRBV9
length: 14
size: many
DNA: TGTGCCAGCAGCCAGACTAGCGGAACAGATACGCAGTATTTT
CDR3: CASSQTSGTDTQYF

J: TRBJ2-7
D: TRBD1
V: TRBV15
length: 17
size: -
DNA: TGTGCCACCAGCAGAGCCCCGCCTGGGACAGGGGAATACGAGCAGTACTTC
CDR3: CATSRAPPGTGEYEQYF

J: TRBJ2-3
D: -
V: TRBV24-1
length: 13
size: few
DNA: TGTGCCACCGTGGGGTCATCCAGAGATACGCAGTATTTT
CDR3: CATVGSSRDTQYF

J: TRBJ2-1
D: -
V: TRBV29-1
length: 12
size: few
DNA: TGCAGCGTTGAAGCAAGGCGAAGTGAGCAGTTCTTC
CDR3: CSVEARRSEQFF

J: TRBJ1-1
D: TRBD1
V: TRBV19
length: 13
size: -
DNA: TGTGCACGAGGGGGCCTAAGGAACACTGAAGCTTTCTTT
CDR3: CARGGLRNTEAFF

J: TRBJ1-1
D: -
V: TRBV7-9
length: 13
size: many
DNA: TGTGCCAGCAGCCCTCGGGGTTATACTGAAGCTTTCTTT
CDR3: CASSPRGYTEAFF